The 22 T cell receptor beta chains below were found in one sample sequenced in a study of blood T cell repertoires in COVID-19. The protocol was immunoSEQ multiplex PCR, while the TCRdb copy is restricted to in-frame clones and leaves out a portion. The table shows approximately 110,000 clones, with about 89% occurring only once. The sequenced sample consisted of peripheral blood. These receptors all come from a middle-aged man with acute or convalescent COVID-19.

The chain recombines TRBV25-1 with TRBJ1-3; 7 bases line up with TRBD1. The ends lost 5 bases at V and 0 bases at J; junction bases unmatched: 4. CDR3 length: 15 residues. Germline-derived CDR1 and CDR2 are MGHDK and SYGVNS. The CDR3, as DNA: TGTGCCAGCAGTCCGGGACAGCTCTCTGGAAACACCATATATTTT. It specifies CASSPGQLSGNTIYF.

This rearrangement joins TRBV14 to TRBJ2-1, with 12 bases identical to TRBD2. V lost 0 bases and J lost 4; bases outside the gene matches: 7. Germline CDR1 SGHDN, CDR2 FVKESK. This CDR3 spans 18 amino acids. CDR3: CASSQDGGLAGIYNEQFF. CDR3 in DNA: TGTGCCAGCAGCCAAGATGGTGGACTAGCGGGAATATACAATGAGCAGTTCTTC.

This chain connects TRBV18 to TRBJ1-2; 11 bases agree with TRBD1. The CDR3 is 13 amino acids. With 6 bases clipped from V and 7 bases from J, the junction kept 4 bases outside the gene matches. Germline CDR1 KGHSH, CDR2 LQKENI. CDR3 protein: CASSQDRGPGYTF. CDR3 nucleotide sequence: TGTGCCAGCTCCCAGGACAGGGGGCCTGGCTACACCTTC.

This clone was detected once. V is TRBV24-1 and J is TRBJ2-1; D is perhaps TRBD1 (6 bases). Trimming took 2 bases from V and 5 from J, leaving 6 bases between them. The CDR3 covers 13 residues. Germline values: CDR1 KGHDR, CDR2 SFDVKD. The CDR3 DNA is TGTGCCACCAGTGATTGGACAGACAATGAGCAGTTCTTC. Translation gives CATSDWTDNEQFF.

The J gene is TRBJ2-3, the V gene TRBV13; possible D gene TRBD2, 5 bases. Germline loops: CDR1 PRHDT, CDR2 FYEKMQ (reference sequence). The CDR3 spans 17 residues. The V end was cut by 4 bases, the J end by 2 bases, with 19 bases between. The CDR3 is CASSSLGVPSVTDTQYF. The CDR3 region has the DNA TGTGCCAGCAGCTCCCTGGGAGTCCCGTCTGTCACAGATACGCAGTATTTT.

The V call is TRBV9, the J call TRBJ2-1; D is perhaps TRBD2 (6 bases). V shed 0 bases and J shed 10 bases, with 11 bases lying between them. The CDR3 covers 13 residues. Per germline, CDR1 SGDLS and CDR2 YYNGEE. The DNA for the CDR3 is TGTGCCAGCAGCGTAGAACCGCGGGACGAGCAGTTCTTC. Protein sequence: CASSVEPRDEQFF.

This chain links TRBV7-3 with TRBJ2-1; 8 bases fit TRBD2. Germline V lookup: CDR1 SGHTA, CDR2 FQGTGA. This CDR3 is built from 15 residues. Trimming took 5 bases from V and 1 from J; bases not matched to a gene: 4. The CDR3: CASSISGGSYNEQFF. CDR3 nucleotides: TGTGCCAGCAGCATAAGCGGGGGATCCTACAATGAGCAGTTCTTC.

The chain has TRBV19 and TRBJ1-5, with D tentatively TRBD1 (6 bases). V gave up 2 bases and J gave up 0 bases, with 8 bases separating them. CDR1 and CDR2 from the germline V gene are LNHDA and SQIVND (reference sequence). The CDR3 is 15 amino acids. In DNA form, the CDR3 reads TGTGCCAGTAGTATATCGACAGGTAGCAATCAGCCCCAGCATTTT. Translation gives CASSISTGSNQPQHF.

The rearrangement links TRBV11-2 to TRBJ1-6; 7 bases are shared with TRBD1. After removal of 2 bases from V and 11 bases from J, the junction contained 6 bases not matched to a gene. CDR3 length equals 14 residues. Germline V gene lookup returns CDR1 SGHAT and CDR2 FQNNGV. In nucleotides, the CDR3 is TGTGCCAGCAGCTTATCAGGGGGGACCACACCCCTCCACTTT. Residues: CASSLSGGTTPLHF.

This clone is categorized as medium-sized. The CDR3 DNA reads TGTGCCAGCAGTGCGGGACTCCCAGGGGAGCTGTTTTTT. Translation gives CASSAGLPGELFF. J is TRBJ2-2 and V is TRBV2, with D perhaps TRBD2 (6 bases). The CDR3 totals 13 residues. The V end lost 4 bases, the J end lost 8 bases, and 11 bases lay between the germline ends. CDR1 is SNHLY, CDR2 FYNNEI, per germline.

CDR3 DNA sequence: TGTGCCAGCAGCTTAGGGACTAGCGGGAGCTGGGGAGAGCAGTACTTC. This encodes CASSLGTSGSWGEQYF. The chain is built from TRBV11-2 and TRBJ2-7; TRBD2 agrees at 13 bases. CDR1 and CDR2 (germline): SGHAT, FQNNGV. Trimming removed 1 base from V and 7 bases from J; junction bases left unmatched: 7. The CDR3 has 16 amino acids. The entire variable domain, with the rest obtained from reference TRBV11-2 and TRBJ2-7, is as follows: EAGVAQSPRYKIIEKRQSVAFWCNPISGHATLYWYQQILGQGPKLLIQFQNNGVVDDSQLPKDRFSAERLKGVDSTLKIQPAKLEDSAVYLCASSLGTSGSWGEQYFGPGTRLTVT.

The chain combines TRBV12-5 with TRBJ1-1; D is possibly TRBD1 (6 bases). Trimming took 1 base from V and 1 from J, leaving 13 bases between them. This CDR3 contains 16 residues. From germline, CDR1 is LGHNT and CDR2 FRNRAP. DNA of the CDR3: TGTGCTAGTGGTTTGGCAGGGGTGGGCCCGAACACTGAAGCTTTCTTT. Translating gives CASGLAGVGPNTEAFF.

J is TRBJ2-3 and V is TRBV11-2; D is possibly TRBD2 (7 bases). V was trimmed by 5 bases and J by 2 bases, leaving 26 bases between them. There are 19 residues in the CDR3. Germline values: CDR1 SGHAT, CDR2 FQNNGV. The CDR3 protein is CASSPRTSGGKRTTDTQYF. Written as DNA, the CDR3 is TGTGCCAGCAGCCCAAGGACTTCGGGGGGCAAAAGAACCACAGATACGCAGTATTTT.

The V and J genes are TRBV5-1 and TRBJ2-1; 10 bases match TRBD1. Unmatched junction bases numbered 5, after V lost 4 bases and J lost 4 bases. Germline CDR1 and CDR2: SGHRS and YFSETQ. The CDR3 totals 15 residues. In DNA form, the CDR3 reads TGCGCCAGCAGCGGGGGACAGGGGATTTACAATGAGCAGTTCTTC. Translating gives CASSGGQGIYNEQFF.

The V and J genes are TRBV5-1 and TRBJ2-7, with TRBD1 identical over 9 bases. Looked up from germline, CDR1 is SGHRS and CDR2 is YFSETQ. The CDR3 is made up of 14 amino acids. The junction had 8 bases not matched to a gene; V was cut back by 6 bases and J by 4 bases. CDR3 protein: CASTLGQGSYEQYF. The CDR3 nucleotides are TGCGCCAGCACTCTCGGACAGGGGTCGTACGAGCAGTACTTC.

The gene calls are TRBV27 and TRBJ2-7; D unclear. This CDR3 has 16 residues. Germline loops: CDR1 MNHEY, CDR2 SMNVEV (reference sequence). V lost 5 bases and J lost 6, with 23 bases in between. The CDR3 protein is CASSPQSFGQRGEQYF. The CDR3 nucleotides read TGTGCCAGCAGTCCCCAATCCTTTGGCCAACGAGGCGAGCAGTACTTC.

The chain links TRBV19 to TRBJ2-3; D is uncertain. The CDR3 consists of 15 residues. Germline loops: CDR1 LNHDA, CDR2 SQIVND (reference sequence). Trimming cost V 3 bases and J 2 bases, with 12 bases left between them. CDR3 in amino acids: CASSMGPTNTDTQYF. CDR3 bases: TGTGCCAGTAGTATGGGCCCTACGAACACAGATACGCAGTATTTT. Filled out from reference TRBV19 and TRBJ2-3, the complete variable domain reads DGGITQSPKYLFRKEGQNVTLSCEQNLNHDAMYWYRQDPGQGLRLIYYSQIVNDFQKGDIAEGYSVSREKKESFPLTVTSAQKNPTAFYLCASSMGPTNTDTQYFGPGTRLTVL.

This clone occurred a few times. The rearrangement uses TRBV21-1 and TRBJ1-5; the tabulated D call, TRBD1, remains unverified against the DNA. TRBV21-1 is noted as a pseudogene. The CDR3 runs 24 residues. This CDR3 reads CASSKAEGGQGIGDTPYSNQPQHF. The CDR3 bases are TGTGCCAGCAGCAAGGCCGAGGGTGGACAGGGGATAGGGGACACTCCCTATAGCAATCAGCCCCAGCATTTT.

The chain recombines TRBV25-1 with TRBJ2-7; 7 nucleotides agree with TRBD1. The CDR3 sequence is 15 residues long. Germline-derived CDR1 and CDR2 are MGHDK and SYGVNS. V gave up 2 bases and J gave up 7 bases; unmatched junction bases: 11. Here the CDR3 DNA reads TGTGCCAGCAGTGAACCAAGACAGGGAAATATAGAGCAGTACTTC. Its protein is CASSEPRQGNIEQYF.

This CDR3 is CASSPGQGETQYF. CDR3 sequence (DNA): TGTGCCAGCTCACCAGGACAGGGAGAGACCCAGTACTTC. V is TRBV18 and J is TRBJ2-5; 8 nucleotides align to TRBD1. V shed 2 bases and J 4 bases; nucleotides not matched to a gene: 0. This CDR3 contains 13 residues. CDR1 is KGHSH and CDR2 is LQKENI in the germline V gene.

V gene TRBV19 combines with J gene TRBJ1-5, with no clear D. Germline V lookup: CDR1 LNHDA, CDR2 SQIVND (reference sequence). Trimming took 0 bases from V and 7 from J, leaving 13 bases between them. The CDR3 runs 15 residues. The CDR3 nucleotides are TGTGCCAGTAGTATAGATACGGCAGAACTACAGCCCCAGCATTTT. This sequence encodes CASSIDTAELQPQHF. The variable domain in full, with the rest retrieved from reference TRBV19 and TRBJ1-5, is DGGITQSPKYLFRKEGQNVTLSCEQNLNHDAMYWYRQDPGQGLRLIYYSQIVNDFQKGDIAEGYSVSREKKESFPLTVTSAQKNPTAFYLCASSIDTAELQPQHFGDGTRLSIL.

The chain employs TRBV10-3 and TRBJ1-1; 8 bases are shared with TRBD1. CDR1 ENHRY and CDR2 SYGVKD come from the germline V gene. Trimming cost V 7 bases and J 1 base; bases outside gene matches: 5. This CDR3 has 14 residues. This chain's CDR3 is CAITPDRANTEAFF. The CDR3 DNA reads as TGTGCCATCACCCCGGACAGGGCGAACACTGAAGCTTTCTTT.